This TCR beta chain originates from a study of response to subunit inactivated influenza vaccine. TCRdb re-called the RT-PCR reads with MiXCR, one entry per CDR3 protein. The sample holds hundreds of thousands of distinct CDR3 sequences, about 25% seen once. Whole-study findings and limits: Each seasonal influenza vaccination, the authors suggested, recruits few new T cells.

CDR3 length equals 15 residues. Germline V gene data show CDR1 as SGHDT and CDR2 as YYEEEE. With V trimmed by 4 bases and J by 5 bases, 10 bases remained unmatched. Comments on this clonotype: Antigen unknown.

The source material was CD4+ T cells sorted from PBMCs, sampled about 5 days after vaccination. This sequence originates from a man aged 50-59 years who received an inactivated influenza vaccine. The chain joins TRBV5-6 to TRBJ2-7; TRBD1 matches 9 bases. Here the CDR3 reads CASSTPGQGNDEQYF. CDR3 in DNA: TGTGCCAGCAGCACGCCGGGACAGGGAAACGACGAGCAGTACTTC.